The next 14 T cell receptor beta chains were all read from a single sample in a study of naive and memory T cell subsets. Notes on the study in general: Possibly reflecting memory cells re-expressing CD45RA, a few larger clonotypes occurred in naive repertoires, especially CD8.

Two oligonucleotides, mixed equimolar, formed the beta constant-region primer covering TRBC1 and TRBC2. Ligated cDNA was amplified by four rounds of PCR with nested alpha and beta constant-region primers and SP2. Using its own MiXCR run on the UMI-ligation and nested PCR reads, TCRdb lists one record per CDR3 protein. The sample holds 85,000 to 130,000 distinct CDR3 sequences, approximately 14% seen once. Antigen specificity for these receptors is unknown. Sequencing used naive CD8+ T cells from blood. The receptor source for this set is a human donor in good health.

This clonotype was counted between two and nine times. The chain carries TRBV6-9 and TRBJ1-1, with a possible D match to TRBD1 (5 bases). This CDR3 has 14 amino acids. CDR1 MNHGY and CDR2 SVAAGI come from the germline V gene. The V and J ends lost 5 bases and 5 bases respectively, with 15 bases between them. CDR3 protein: CASSLGTLWTEAFF. DNA of the CDR3: TGTGCCAGCAGTCTCGGGACCCTTTGGACTGAAGCTTTCTTT.

In its sample, this clonotype was seen many times. The rearrangement joins TRBV4-2 to TRBJ2-1; D is perhaps TRBD1 (5 bases). CDR1 and CDR2 (germline): LGHNA, YNFKEQ. The CDR3 length is 13 residues. V shed 4 bases and J shed 4 bases, with 8 bases lying between them. Here the CDR3 DNA reads TGTGCCAGCAGCCCCAGACAGTACAATGAGCAGTTCTTC. Its protein product is CASSPRQYNEQFF.

This clonotype appeared many times. The V call is TRBV29-1, the J call TRBJ2-1, with D perhaps matching TRBD2 (7 bases). Deletions cut 4 bases from V and 7 bases from J, with 17 bases between. CDR1 and CDR2 from the germline V gene are SQVTM and ANQGSEA. The length of the CDR3 is 14 residues. The CDR3 region is CSVGAAGANNEQFF. The CDR3 DNA sequence: TGCAGCGTTGGAGCCGCGGGGGCAAATAATGAGCAGTTCTTC.

This clonotype was recorded a few times. This sequence joins TRBV7-9 and TRBJ2-6; no firm D call. Germline CDR1 and CDR2: SEHNR and FQNEAQ (reference sequence). Trimming removed 3 bases at V and 0 bases at J, with 9 bases between. The CDR3 is 16 amino acids. The CDR3 sequence is CASSLPGGSGANVLTF. The CDR3 bases are TGTGCCAGCAGCTTGCCTGGCGGCTCTGGGGCCAACGTCCTGACTTTC.

This clonotype occurred a few times. The chain carries TRBV9 and TRBJ2-1, with 7 bases fitting TRBD1. The V segment lost 3 bases and the J segment 7 bases; nucleotides outside the gene matches: 1. The length of the CDR3 is 12 residues. The germline gives CDR1 SGDLS, CDR2 YYNGEE. The CDR3 here is CASSAQGNEQFF. Here the CDR3 DNA reads TGTGCCAGCAGCGCACAGGGGAATGAGCAGTTCTTC.

The chain's CDR3 is CASSLGETSGRVGNRAFF. The DNA of the CDR3 is TGTGCCAGCAGCTTAGGGGAGACTAGCGGGAGGGTCGGCAATCGTGCGTTCTTC. This rearrangement joins TRBV7-9 to TRBJ2-1; the match to TRBD2 covers 14 bases. Trimming removed 1 base from V and 15 bases from J; junction bases left unmatched: 17. The CDR3 consists of 18 residues. Germline V gene lookup returns CDR1 SEHNR and CDR2 FQNEAQ (reference sequence).

The CDR3 here is CASSVRSLLGQYQETQYF. In nucleotides, the CDR3 is TGTGCCAGCAGCGTCCGTAGCCTCCTCGGCCAGTACCAAGAGACCCAGTACTTC. The chain carries TRBV7-9 and TRBJ2-5, with D hard to call. The CDR3 has 18 residues. The V gene's germline CDR1 is SEHNR and CDR2 FQNEAQ (reference sequence). The V and J ends lost 5 bases and 0 bases respectively, with 22 bases between them.

This clonotype has a count of ten or more. The gene calls are TRBV27 and TRBJ2-2; maybe TRBD2 (5 bases). The CDR3 runs 12 residues. Looked up from germline, CDR1 is MNHEY and CDR2 is SMNVEV (reference sequence). V shed 5 bases and J shed 4 bases, with 5 bases lying between them. This chain's CDR3 is CASSRGTGELFF. In nucleotides, the CDR3 is TGTGCCAGCAGTCGGGGCACCGGGGAGCTGTTTTTT.

This clonotype was observed a few times. The CDR3 DNA follows: TGTGCCAGCAGTGAAGGACAGGGGGGCTCTGGGGCCAACGTCCTGACTTTC. Translating gives CASSEGQGGSGANVLTF. V is TRBV12-3 or TRBV12-4 and J is TRBJ2-6, with 10 bases identical to TRBD1. V was pared by 5 bases and J by 0 bases, with 4 bases of the junction left unmatched. This CDR3 has 17 residues.

The CDR3 nucleotides are TGTGCCAGCAGCTCCCGCCCTGTAGGAAACACCATATATTTT. It codes for CASSSRPVGNTIYF. V and J are TRBV7-9 and TRBJ1-3; D not certain. The V gene lost 4 bases and the J gene lost 4 bases, with 11 bases spanning the gap. This CDR3 is built from 14 residues. CDR1 and CDR2 (germline): SEHNR, FQNEAQ (reference sequence).

At least ten counts were recorded for this clonotype. The J gene is TRBJ2-4, the V gene TRBV29-1; D perhaps matches TRBD1 (5 bases). The V gene lost 1 base and the J gene lost 3 bases, with 16 bases spanning the gap. Germline V CDR1 and CDR2: SQVTM, ANQGSEA. The CDR3 length is 16 residues. CDR3 nucleotides: TGCAGCGTTGAAGGGGTGACAGAGACCTTCAAAAACATTCAGTACTTC. Its translation: CSVEGVTETFKNIQYF.

In its sample, this clonotype was seen a few times. V is TRBV11-1 and J is TRBJ2-7; 7 bases fit TRBD2. Germline-derived CDR1 and CDR2 are SGHAT and FQDESV (reference sequence). CDR3 size: 14 residues. With 4 bases clipped from V and 3 bases from J, the junction kept 6 bases outside the gene matches. This CDR3 reads CASSSRLAGYEQYF. The CDR3 bases are TGTGCCAGCAGCTCCAGACTAGCTGGCTACGAGCAGTACTTC.

This clonotype was picked up many times. The V call is TRBV7-9, the J call TRBJ1-2; 9 bases line up with TRBD1. Trimming removed 3 bases from V and 0 bases from J; junction bases left unmatched: 5. The CDR3 consists of 16 residues. CDR1 and CDR2 (germline): SEHNR, FQNEAQ (reference sequence). This CDR3 reads CASSLDRGESNYGYTF. Here the CDR3 DNA reads TGTGCCAGCAGCTTGGACAGGGGAGAGTCTAACTATGGCTACACCTTC.

In its sample, this clonotype was seen a few times. The chain has TRBV4-1 and TRBJ1-2; D is perhaps TRBD1 (5 bases). The CDR3 extends over 14 amino acids. Germline CDR1 reads MGHRA; CDR2 reads YSYEKL. The V end lost 1 base, the J end lost 3 bases, and 9 bases lay between the germline ends. CDR3 nucleotides: TGCGCCAGCAGCCAAGGGGGACTTCACTATGGCTACACCTTC. Its translation: CASSQGGLHYGYTF.